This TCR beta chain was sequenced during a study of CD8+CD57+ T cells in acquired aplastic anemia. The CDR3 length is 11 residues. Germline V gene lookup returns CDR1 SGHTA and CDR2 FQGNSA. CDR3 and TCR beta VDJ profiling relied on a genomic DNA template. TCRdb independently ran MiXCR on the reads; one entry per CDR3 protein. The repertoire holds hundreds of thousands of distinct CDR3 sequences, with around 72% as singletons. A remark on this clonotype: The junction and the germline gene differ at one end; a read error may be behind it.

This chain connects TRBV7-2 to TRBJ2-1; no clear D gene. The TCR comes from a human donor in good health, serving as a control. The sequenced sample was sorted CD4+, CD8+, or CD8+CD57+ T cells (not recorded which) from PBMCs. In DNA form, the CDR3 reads TGTGCCACCAGCGAGGCTGATGCGCAGTTCTTC. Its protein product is CATSEADAQFF.